These 17 T cell receptor beta chains were sequenced from one sample in a study of blood T cells in healthy people across ages. A J-beta primer mix and a sample-barcoded 5' primer were used in a second PCR of about 6 to 12 cycles. TCRdb processed the 5' RACE reads anew with MiXCR; each CDR3 protein has one entry. The table lists approximately 810,000 distinct CDR3 sequences, under 40% of them singletons, with 10% to 15% in the top ten. The source material was blood. The receptors were sampled from a man between 18 and 29 years old in good health.

The rearrangement uses TRBV12-3 or TRBV12-4 and TRBJ2-3; tentative D call: TRBD1 (6 bases). There are 16 residues in the CDR3. Trimming cost V 3 bases and J 3 bases, with 16 bases left between them. The CDR3 sequence: CASSLPGTLTTDTQYF. CDR3 DNA sequence: TGTGCCAGCAGTTTGCCCGGGACACTCACAACAGATACGCAGTATTTT.

The chain is built from TRBV29-1 and TRBJ2-5, with TRBD1 matching over 9 bases. The closer fit of TRBJ2-7 to the DNA end suggests the J call may be wrong. CDR1 and CDR2 from the germline V gene are SQVTM and ANQGSEA. CDR3 length: 14 residues. CDR3 nucleotides: TGCAGCGTTGATTTGGGACAGGGTCCATACGAGCAGTACTTC. This translates into CSVDLGQGPYEQYF.

For this clonotype: Sequence at one end of the junction differs from germline and may be a read error. The V gene is TRBV7-8, the J gene TRBJ2-7, with D possibly being TRBD2 (8 bases). The CDR3 loop spans 14 amino acids. Germline CDR1 and CDR2: SGHVS and FQNEAQ. This CDR3 reads CASSVAGQTDEQYF. In nucleotides, the CDR3 is TGTGCCAGCAGCGTAGCGGGACAGACCGACGAGCAGTACTTC.

J is TRBJ1-5 and V is TRBV4-2, with D uncertain. Germline CDR1 and CDR2: LGHNA and YNFKEQ. V lost 0 bases and J 5 bases, leaving 5 bases between the germline ends. The CDR3 length is 13 residues. The CDR3 nucleotides are TGTGCCAGCAGCCAAGAAGGATATCAGCCCCAGCATTTT. Amino acid sequence: CASSQEGYQPQHF.

The CDR3 nucleotides read TGTGCCTGGAGTGTAAACGCGCGGCGGGGTAACAATGAGCAGTTCTTC. It codes for CAWSVNARRGNNEQFF. The chain links TRBV30 to TRBJ2-1; TRBD2 is a possible D gene (6 bases). The CDR3 is 16 residues long. Germline loops: CDR1 GTSNPN, CDR2 SVGIG (reference sequence). Between the trimmed V and J ends, which lost 0 bases and 5 bases, there was a span of 17 bases.

This clonotype showed up just a few times. J is TRBJ1-4 and V is TRBV10-3, with 7 bases aligning to TRBD1. Germline V gene sequence: CDR1 ENHRY, CDR2 SYGVKD. V dropped 4 bases and J dropped 1; count of bases not matched to a gene: 9. This CDR3 contains 17 residues. The CDR3 DNA reads as TGTGCCATCAGTGGATCCCAGGGGGGACGAACTAATGAAAAACTGTTTTTT. It translates to CAISGSQGGRTNEKLFF.

Details on this clonotype: This may be a read error: a much more frequent sequence differs by one nucleotide. The genes are TRBV9 and TRBJ2-4; D is uncertain. The closer fit of TRBJ2-7 to the DNA end suggests the J call may be wrong. Germline CDR1 is SGDLS and CDR2 is YYNGEE. This CDR3 contains 15 residues. The CDR3 DNA follows: TGTGCCAGCAGCGTAGAGGACGGCACTATTAACGAGCAGTACTTC. Encoded protein: CASSVEDGTINEQYF.

J is TRBJ1-2 and V is TRBV27, with 9 bases that match TRBD1. V gave up 5 bases and J gave up 4 bases; unmatched junction bases: 8. The germline V gene has CDR1 MNHEY and CDR2 SMNVEV (reference sequence). This CDR3 has 15 amino acids. The chain's CDR3 is CASSTRTGASYGYTF. CDR3 bases: TGTGCCAGCAGTACCCGGACAGGGGCCAGCTATGGCTACACCTTC.

This clonotype came up a few times. This chain connects TRBV9 to TRBJ2-3; D remains ambiguous. With 4 bases removed from V and 6 bases from J, the gap between germline ends came to 15 bases. CDR3 length: 14 amino acids. Germline CDR1 is SGDLS and CDR2 is YYNGEE. CDR3 loop: CASSHPGYLDTQYF. The CDR3 DNA sequence: TGTGCCAGCAGCCACCCGGGTTATTTGGATACGCAGTATTTT.

The chain employs TRBV6-2 or TRBV6-3 and TRBJ1-1, with 8 bases matching TRBD1. This CDR3 region has 17 residues. V shed 1 base and J 5 bases; nucleotides not matched to a gene: 12. Germline CDR1 reads MNHEY; CDR2 reads SVGEGT. CDR3 in DNA: TGTGCCAGCAGTTACTGGGCCGGGACAGGATGGGGAACTGAAGCTTTCTTT. It codes for CASSYWAGTGWGTEAFF.

The chain recombines TRBV12-3 or TRBV12-4 with TRBJ1-4; D is unresolved. The CDR3 length is 12 residues. The V and J ends lost 5 bases and 10 bases respectively, with 11 bases between them. The CDR3, as DNA: TGTGCCAGCAGTATACGGACTGCAAAACTGTTTTTT. Translating it yields CASSIRTAKLFF.

This clonotype showed up just a few times. The chain couples TRBV20-1 to TRBJ2-7; 8 nucleotides agree with TRBD2. The CDR3 loop spans 15 amino acids. V lost 0 bases and J lost 7; bases outside the gene matches: 11. Germline lookup yields CDR1 DFQATT and CDR2 SNEGSKA (reference sequence). DNA for the CDR3: TGCAGTGCTAGAGACGCGGCGGGGGGTGGGAATGAGCAGTACTTC. Amino acid sequence: CSARDAAGGGNEQYF.

This clonotype was counted only a few times. The chain recombines TRBV28 with TRBJ2-1, with TRBD1 as a possible D gene (6 bases). V shed 5 bases and J shed 6 bases, with 23 bases lying between them. There are 17 residues in the CDR3. In germline, CDR1 is MDHEN, CDR2 SYDVKM. In nucleotides, the CDR3 is TGTGCCAGCAGTCCCCCTTGGTTCAGGGGAAGGAGCAATGAGCAGTTCTTC. This translates into CASSPPWFRGRSNEQFF.

This clonotype has a handful of counts. V gene TRBV5-6 combines with J gene TRBJ2-3; D uncertain. V gave up 2 bases and J gave up 2 bases, with 18 bases separating them. Germline lookup yields CDR1 SGHDT and CDR2 YYEEEE. This CDR3 has 17 residues. CDR3 protein: CASSFSGRIAVTDTQYF. The CDR3 coding sequence is TGTGCCAGCAGCTTTTCAGGTCGAATAGCCGTCACAGATACGCAGTATTTT.

This clonotype was observed a few times. V and J are TRBV5-1 and TRBJ1-6; TRBD1 might be the D (6 bases). The V end was cut by 5 bases, the J end by 5 bases, with 14 bases between. CDR1 and CDR2 (germline): SGHRS, YFSETQ. The CDR3 runs 15 residues. The DNA of the CDR3 is TGCGCCAGCAGAGTTAGGACAGCAAATAATTCACCCCTCCACTTT. Protein product: CASRVRTANNSPLHF.

In the case of this clonotype: This may be a read error, as it is one base from a much larger clone. The CDR3 DNA is TGCACCAGCAGCTTACTTCCCGGCCAAGAGACCCAGTACTTC. Residues: CTSSLLPGQETQYF. The V gene is TRBV5-1, the J gene TRBJ2-5, with D unresolved. Germline CDR1 SGHRS, CDR2 YFSETQ. This CDR3 is 14 amino acids long.

The rearrangement joins TRBV20-1 to TRBJ1-6, with 7 bases matching TRBD1. V was pared by 3 bases and J by 15 bases, with 5 bases of the junction left unmatched. Looked up from germline, CDR1 is DFQATT and CDR2 is SNEGSKA (reference sequence). This CDR3 comprises 11 residues. The CDR3 coding sequence is TGCAGTGCTAGTACAGGGGATCTCCTCCACTTT. It encodes CSASTGDLLHF.